This T cell receptor (beta chain) was obtained from a study of T-cell memory formation after mild COVID-19. TCRdb itself ran the 5' RACE reads through MiXCR, one entry per CDR3 protein. Here the sample spans about 350,000 distinct CDR3 sequences, roughly 13% being singletons. Looked up from germline, CDR1 is MNHEY and CDR2 is SVGAGI. V shed 6 bases and J shed 0 bases, with 23 bases lying between them. CDR3 size: 19 residues. The specimen was PBMCs or a T cell subset sorted from them (not recorded which). The chain recombines TRBV6-5 with TRBJ1-4; D gene uncertain. The sequence derives from a young man who had mild COVID-19 (a few samples of this study predate the infection). Cell type and time point are not known. CDR3 in DNA: TGTGCCAGCAGAGTCTTCGGGTTTAACCGCTTCTCAACTAATGAAAAACTGTTTTTT. Its protein product is CASRVFGFNRFSTNEKLFF.